This section outlines one TCR beta chain sequence together with its context. The antigen remains undetermined. Germline loops: CDR1 SGHRS, CDR2 YFSETQ. This CDR3 has 13 residues. The germline V and J ends were trimmed by 2 bases and 6 bases, with 12 bases remaining between them. RNA was isolated and reverse transcribed to cDNA, the sequencing template. The assay was immunoSEQ multiplex PCR, and TCRdb's table has in-frame clones only and misses some. The sample carries about 150,000 clones, roughly two thirds recorded once. The record originates from a study of CD8+ T cells in alopecia areata. Study-level findings and limits: Baseline CD8+ expansion's link to response remains uncertain, as there was one nonresponder.

Treatment specified: oral pan-JAK inhibitor, 5-10 mg twice daily. The investigators collected lesional scalp punch biopsies and peripheral blood from alopecia areata patients. The V call is TRBV5-1, the J call TRBJ2-7, with D possibly TRBD2 on 6 matching bases. The sample in question was CD4+ T cells sorted from blood, obtained at week 4, from a patient treated with tofacitinib. The TCR comes from a human donor with alopecia areata. The DNA of the CDR3 is TGCGCCAGCAGCTTTCAGGGACTCTCCGAGCAGTACTTC. It encodes CASSFQGLSEQYF.